The following is a TCR beta chain sequence with its context. Its specific antigen is unknown. There are no base qualities to consult, and no much larger clone falls within one base. The immunoSEQ Assay, a bias-controlled multiplex PCR, was used to amplify TCRbeta CDR3 regions from genomic DNA. In the paper's pipeline: Nucleated cell counts per sample were estimated from amplification of reference gene primers within the assay. Sequence reads were collapsed and filtered to measure the absolute abundance of every unique TCRbeta CDR3 rearrangement. Productive Simpson clonality was computed per sample as the square root of Simpson's diversity index over productive rearrangements. TCRdb took this table from immuneACCESS and kept in-frame rearrangements with V and J called. Such tables lack part of the clones; where checked against another copy, unresolved V genes explain under half of the gap, and the rest is unexplained. That table supplies the V and J calls and clone size; D and trimming were determined from the DNA. This sample comprises about 98,000 clones, approximately 86% of them detected only once. The ten top clones hold approximately 10% of the sample.

This entry comes from a study of blood T cell repertoires in COVID-19 (TCRdb year 2020). Regarding the complete study: Collaborator samples came from the United States, Italy and Spain and covered acute and convalescent phases of COVID-19. The repertoires were made available in a free public database intended to serve as a resource for research on the immune response to SARS-CoV-2. HLA class I and class II types, where available, came from metadata supplied by the sample provider rather than from assay-based typing. The dataset comprised deeply sampled blood TCRbeta repertoires from subjects exposed to, actively infected with, or recovered from COVID-19. Samples came from the ongoing ImmuneRACE study (first 160 participants) plus 1,254 subjects from 6 global collaborators. The prospective study material was composed of cDNA or gDNA derived from T cells, B-cell-depleted T cells, or PBMCs. Nearly every sample came with metadata listing a de-identified subject ID, COVID-19 status, age in years and sex.

The collaborating institutions used their own protocols to collect whole blood in K2EDTA tubes. For TCRbeta analysis, collaborators shipped samples as frozen whole blood, isolated PBMCs, or DNA extracted from either of those sample types. V sheds 2 bases and J sheds 3 bases, leaving 10 bases between their ends. The germline V gene yields MNHEY for CDR1 and SVGAGI for CDR2. The CDR3 numbers 14 residues from cysteine through phenylalanine. The DNA shown is the 42-base CDR3, in frame from base 1. Overall results and qualifications from the work: The amount of clinical and demographic metadata varied by source and participant and was provided uncurated.

The sequence links TRBV6-5 to TRBJ1-1, with the D gene too uncertain to name. Sequencing was done on a sample of peripheral blood. The source is a man aged 50 to 59 with acute or convalescent COVID-19. The DNA sequence is TGTGCCAGCAGTTACGGAGGCACTTACACTGAAGCTTTCTTT. The encoded protein is CASSYGGTYTEAFF.